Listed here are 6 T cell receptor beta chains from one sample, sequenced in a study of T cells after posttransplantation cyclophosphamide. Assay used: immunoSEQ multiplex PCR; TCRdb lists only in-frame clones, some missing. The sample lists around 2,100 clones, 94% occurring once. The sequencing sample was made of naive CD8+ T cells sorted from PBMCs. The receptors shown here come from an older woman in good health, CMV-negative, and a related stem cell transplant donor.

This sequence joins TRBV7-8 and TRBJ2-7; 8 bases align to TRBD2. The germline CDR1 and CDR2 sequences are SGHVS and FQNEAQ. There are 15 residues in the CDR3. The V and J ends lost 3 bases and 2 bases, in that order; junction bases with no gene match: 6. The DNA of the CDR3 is TGTGCCAGCAGCTTGGATCCTAGCGGGCCCTACGAGCAGTACTTC. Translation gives CASSLDPSGPYEQYF.

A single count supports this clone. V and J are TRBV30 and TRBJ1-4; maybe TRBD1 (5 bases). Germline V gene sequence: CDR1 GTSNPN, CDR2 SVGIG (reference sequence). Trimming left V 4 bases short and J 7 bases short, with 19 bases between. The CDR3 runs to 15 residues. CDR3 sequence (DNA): TGTGCCTGGACAGGGTTAGGGGTAGTCGGTGAAAAACTGTTTTTT. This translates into CAWTGLGVVGEKLFF.

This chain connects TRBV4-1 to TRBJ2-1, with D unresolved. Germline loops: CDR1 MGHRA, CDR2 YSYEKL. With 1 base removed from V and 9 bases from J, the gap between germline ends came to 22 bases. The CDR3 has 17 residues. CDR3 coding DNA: TGCGCCAGCAGCCAAGCTTTTTACGCGTCCTCAAGTAGTGAGCAGTTCTTC. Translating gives CASSQAFYASSSSEQFF.

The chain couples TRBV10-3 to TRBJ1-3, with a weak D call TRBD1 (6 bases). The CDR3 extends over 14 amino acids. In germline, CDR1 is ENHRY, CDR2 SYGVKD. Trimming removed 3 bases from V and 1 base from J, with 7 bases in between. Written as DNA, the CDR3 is TGTGCCATCAGTGAAACAGGGTCTGGAAACACCATATATTTT. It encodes CAISETGSGNTIYF.

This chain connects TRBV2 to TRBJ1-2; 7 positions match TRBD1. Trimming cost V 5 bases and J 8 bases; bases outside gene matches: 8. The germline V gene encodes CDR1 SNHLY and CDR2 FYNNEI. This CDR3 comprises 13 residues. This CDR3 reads CASSPSTGDGYTF. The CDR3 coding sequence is TGTGCCAGCAGTCCGTCTACAGGGGACGGCTACACCTTC.

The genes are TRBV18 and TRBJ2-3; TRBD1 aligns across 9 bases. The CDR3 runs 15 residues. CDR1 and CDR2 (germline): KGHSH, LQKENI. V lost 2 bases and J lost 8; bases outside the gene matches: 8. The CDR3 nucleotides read TGTGCCAGCTCACCATCCGGGACAGGGCTTACTACGCAGTATTTT. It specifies CASSPSGTGLTTQYF.